The 2 T cell receptor beta chains in this list originate from one sample, sequenced in a study of T-cell reconstitution after alpha-beta-depleted transplantation in children. Unique molecular identifiers were incorporated during preparation of the TCRbeta library. TCRdb recomputed calls from the PCR reads with MiXCR, one row per CDR3 protein. The repertoire holds about 480,000 distinct CDR3 sequences, with under 15% as singletons. The material sequenced was PBMCs from the stem cell graft donor, taken from the stem cell graft. The receptors were sampled from a human donor who donated a stem cell graft to a child with combined immunodeficiency.

This clonotype has a count of ten or more. The J gene is TRBJ1-1, the V gene TRBV12-3 or TRBV12-4, with unresolved D. The CDR3 sequence is 11 residues long. Trimming removed 3 bases at V and 6 bases at J, with 5 bases between. CDR3 region: CASSFGPEAFF. The CDR3 DNA reads TGTGCCAGCAGTTTTGGACCTGAAGCTTTCTTT.

The rearrangement uses TRBV6-2 or TRBV6-3 and TRBJ2-7, with 7 bases fitting TRBD1. The CDR3 is 16 residues long. The V segment lost 2 bases and the J segment 0 bases; nucleotides outside the gene matches: 7. Germline V gene sequence: CDR1 MNHEY, CDR2 SVGEGT. Here the CDR3 reads CASSYPDRASSYEQYF. Written as DNA, the CDR3 is TGTGCCAGCAGTTACCCTGACAGGGCCTCCTCCTACGAGCAGTACTTC.